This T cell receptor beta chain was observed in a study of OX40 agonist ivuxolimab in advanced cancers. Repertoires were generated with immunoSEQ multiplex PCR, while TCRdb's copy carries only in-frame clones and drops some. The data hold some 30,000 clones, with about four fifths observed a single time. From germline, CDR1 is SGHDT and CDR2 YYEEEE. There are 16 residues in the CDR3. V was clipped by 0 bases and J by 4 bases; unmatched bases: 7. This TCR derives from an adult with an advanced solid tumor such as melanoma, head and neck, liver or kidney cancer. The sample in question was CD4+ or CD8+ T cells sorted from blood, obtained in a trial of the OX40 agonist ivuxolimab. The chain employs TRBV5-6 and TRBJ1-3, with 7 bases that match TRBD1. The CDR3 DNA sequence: TGTGCCAGCAGCTTGGATGGCAGGGGACAGGGAAACACCATATATTTT. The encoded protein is CASSLDGRGQGNTIYF.